This T cell receptor beta chain originates from a study of cytomegalovirus exposure and HLA in healthy donors. The primer mix had 60 Vbeta and 13 Jbeta primers. The data were produced by immunoSEQ multiplex PCR, yet TCRdb's version contains in-frame clones alone and is incomplete. The sample shows about 180,000 clones, around 80% of them seen only once. Germline CDR1 and CDR2: SNHLY and FYNNEI. The ends were cut back, 8 bases at V and 0 bases at J, with 12 bases in the middle. The CDR3 loop spans 14 amino acids. Study observations and caveats: Testing in vitro showed a few CMV-associated chains specific for CMV antigens.

As regards this clone: Its antigen is unidentified.

The chain joins TRBV2 to TRBJ2-3; D may be TRBD1 (6 bases). The sample taken for sequencing was PBMCs. This TCR derives from a girl aged 5-17 years in good health and CMV-seropositive. The CDR3 region is CASGGYTSTDTQYF. The DNA of the CDR3 is TGTGCCAGCGGGGGCTACACTAGCACAGATACGCAGTATTTT.